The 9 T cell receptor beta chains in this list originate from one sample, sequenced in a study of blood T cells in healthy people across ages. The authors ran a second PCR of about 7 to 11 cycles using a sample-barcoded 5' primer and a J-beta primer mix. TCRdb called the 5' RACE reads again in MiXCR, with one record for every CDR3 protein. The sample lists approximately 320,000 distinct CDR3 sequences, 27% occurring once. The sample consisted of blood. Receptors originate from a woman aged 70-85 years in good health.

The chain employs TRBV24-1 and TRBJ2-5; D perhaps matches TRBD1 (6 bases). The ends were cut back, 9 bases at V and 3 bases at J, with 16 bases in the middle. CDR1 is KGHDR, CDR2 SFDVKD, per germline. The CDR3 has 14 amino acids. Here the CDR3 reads CATGAGQYKETQYF. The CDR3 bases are TGTGCCACCGGGGCCGGACAGTACAAAGAGACCCAGTACTTC.

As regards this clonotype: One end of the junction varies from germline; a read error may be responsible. The CDR3 coding sequence is TGCACCAGCAGTTACGACACCGGTACTGAAGCTTTCTTT. This sequence encodes CTSSYDTGTEAFF. V and J are TRBV6-6 and TRBJ1-1; D not certain. Germline CDR1 reads MNHNY; CDR2 reads SVGAGI (reference sequence). The length of the CDR3 is 13 residues.

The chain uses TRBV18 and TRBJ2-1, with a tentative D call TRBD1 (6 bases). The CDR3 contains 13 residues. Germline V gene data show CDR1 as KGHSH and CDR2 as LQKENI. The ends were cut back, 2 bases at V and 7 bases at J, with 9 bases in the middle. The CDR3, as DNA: TGTGCCAGCTCACCAGACAGGAGGAATGAGCAGTTCTTC. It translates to CASSPDRRNEQFF.

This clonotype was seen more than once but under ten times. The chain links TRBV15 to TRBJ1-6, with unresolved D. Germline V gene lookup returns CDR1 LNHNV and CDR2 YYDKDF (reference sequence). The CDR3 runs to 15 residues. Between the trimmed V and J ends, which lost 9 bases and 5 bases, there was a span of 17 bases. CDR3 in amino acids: CATRNRAANNSPLHF. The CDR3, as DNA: TGTGCCACAAGAAATAGGGCAGCAAATAATTCACCCCTCCACTTT.

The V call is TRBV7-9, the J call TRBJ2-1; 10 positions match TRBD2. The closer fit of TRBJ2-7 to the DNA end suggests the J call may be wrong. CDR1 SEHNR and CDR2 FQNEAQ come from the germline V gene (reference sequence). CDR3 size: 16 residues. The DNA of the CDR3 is TGTGCCAGAGCTCAGCGGGAGGGCCGGGAGCCCTACGAGCAGTACTTC. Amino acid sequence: CARAQREGREPYEQYF.

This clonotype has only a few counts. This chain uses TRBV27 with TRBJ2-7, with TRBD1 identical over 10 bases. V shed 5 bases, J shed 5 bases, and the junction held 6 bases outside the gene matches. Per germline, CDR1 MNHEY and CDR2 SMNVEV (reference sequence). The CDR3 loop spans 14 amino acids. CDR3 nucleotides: TGTGCCAGCAGTCTGACGACAGGGGGCCACGAGCAGTACTTC. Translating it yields CASSLTTGGHEQYF.

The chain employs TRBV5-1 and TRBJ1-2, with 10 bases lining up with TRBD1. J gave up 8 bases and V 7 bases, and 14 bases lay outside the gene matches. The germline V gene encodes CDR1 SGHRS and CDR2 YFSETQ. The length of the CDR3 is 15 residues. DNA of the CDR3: TGCGCCAGCTTCACCGGGACAGGGGTGTTGGGAGGCTACACCTTC. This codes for CASFTGTGVLGGYTF.

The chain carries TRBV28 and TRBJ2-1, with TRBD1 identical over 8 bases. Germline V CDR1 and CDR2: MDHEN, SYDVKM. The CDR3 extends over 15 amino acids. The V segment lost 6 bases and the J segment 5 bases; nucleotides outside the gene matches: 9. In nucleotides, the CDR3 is TGTGCCAGCAGGCCTGGGACAGGAGGTAACAATGAGCAGTTCTTC. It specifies CASRPGTGGNNEQFF.

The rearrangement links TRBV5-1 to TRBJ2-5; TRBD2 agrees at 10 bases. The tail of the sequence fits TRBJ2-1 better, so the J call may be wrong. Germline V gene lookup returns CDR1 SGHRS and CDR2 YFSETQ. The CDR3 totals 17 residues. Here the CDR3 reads CASSLVLAGVGNNEQFF. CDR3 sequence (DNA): TGCGCCAGCAGCTTGGTGCTAGCGGGAGTTGGGAACAATGAGCAGTTCTTC.